This is a list of T cell receptor beta chains from one sample in a study of PD-L1 blockade in urothelial cancer. Here immunoSEQ multiplex PCR was the method, and the copy in TCRdb shows in-frame clones only, minus some. The data show some 80,000 clones, 75% to 90% seen once. The sample was PBMCs, taken around atezolizumab (anti-PD-L1) treatment. The receptors shown here come from a woman in her 70s with urothelial cancer. Both conserved end residues are part of each CDR3. Size values are once, few and many counts, or a class for expanded clones, and some rows have none.

>NA|TRBV30|TRBJ2-1
CAWRLAGGNEQFF
>NA|TRBV28|TRBJ1-4
CASSFVLGTGTEKLFF
>NA|TRBV5-5|TRBJ2-4
CASSLAGTKNIQYF
>NA|TRBV25-1|TRBJ2-7
CASSVSGGTYEQYF
>NA|TRBV28|TRBJ1-2
CASSLPQGAWGYTF
>NA|TRBV4-1|TRBJ2-3
CASSLEGSHSTDTQYF
>NA|TRBV7-2|TRBJ2-5
CASSLVGSSSETQYF
>NA|TRBV19|TRBJ2-7
CASSVRQGADEQYF
>few|TRBV7-9|TRBJ1-3
CASSLETAGNTIYF
>NA|TRBV2|TRBJ2-2
CASSPPTGELFF
>NA|TRBV9|TRBJ2-5
CASSVDRDRVETQYF
>once|TRBV25-1|TRBJ2-2
CASSDISGNTGELFF
>NA|TRBV6-5|TRBJ1-1
CASSYSVWRLGIEAFF
>NA|TRBV5-1|TRBJ2-3
CASSGVSTDTQYF
>once|TRBV11-2|TRBJ2-1
CASSLSRADYNEQFF
>NA|TRBV7-6|TRBJ1-1
CASSLVVGGGLGTEAFF
>NA|TRBV7-9|TRBJ2-7
CASSQTGYEQYF
>NA|TRBV9|TRBJ1-1
CASSATAGINLEAFF
>NA|TRBV11-2|TRBJ2-7
CASSPAQIGLKQYF
>NA|TRBV10-3|TRBJ1-1
CAISERRIEAFF
>NA|TRBV5-6|TRBJ2-2
CASSSGGPYTGELFF
>NA|TRBV7-6|TRBJ1-1
CASGDRANTEAFF
>NA|TRBV7-9|TRBJ2-5
CASSPLSGIEETQYF
>NA|TRBV27|TRBJ1-2
CASRQAGTTNYGYTF
>NA|TRBV2|TRBJ2-3
CASRELAGVVTQYF
>NA|TRBV19|TRBJ2-7
CASSGKESGFEQYF
>NA|TRBV7-6|TRBJ2-7
CASSSTGLEQYF
>NA|TRBV28|TRBJ2-3
CASSQGATDTQYF
>NA|TRBV9|TRBJ2-1
CASSSKSGTLTYNEQFF
>NA|TRBV10-1|TRBJ1-1
CASSGQANTEAFF
>NA|TRBV5-1|TRBJ1-1
CASSPRTGEGTEAFF
>NA|TRBV18|TRBJ2-5
CASSPPNSQETQYF
>NA|TRBV20-1|TRBJ2-1
CSARDLGTRIF
>NA|TRBV6-6|TRBJ1-1
CASSYSGTPNTEAFF
>once|TRBV19|TRBJ2-5
CASSPSFFQETQYF
>NA|TRBV7-2|TRBJ2-1
CASSDRYEQFF
>NA|TRBV5-5|TRBJ1-1
CASSLDRGIGTEAFF
>NA|TRBV7-9|TRBJ2-7
CASSLEGGSSYEQYF
>NA|TRBV5-1|TRBJ2-7
CASSSGTSGSYEQYF
>NA|TRBV28|TRBJ2-3
CASSFLSGTDTQYF
>NA|TRBV28|TRBJ1-5
CASRPGHLHSQPQHF
>NA|TRBV4-3|TRBJ2-2
CASSQDPEGLANTGELFF